The sequence of this TCR beta chain was determined in a study of T cell responses to AZD1222 COVID-19 vaccine. V was shortened by 4 bases and J by 11 bases, with 11 bases between the two germline ends. Germline V lookup: CDR1 LGHNT, CDR2 FRNRAP. This CDR3 region has 11 residues. The data were produced by immunoSEQ multiplex PCR, yet TCRdb's version contains in-frame clones alone and is incomplete. The sample has 70,000 to 75,000 clones; around 81% are singletons. This chain uses TRBV12-5 with TRBJ1-1; no firm D call. The sample was peripheral blood, taken 28 days after the second AZD1222 dose. The TCR comes from an adult who received the AZD1222 COVID-19 vaccine. The CDR3 coding sequence is TGTGCTAGTGGTTCCGCGGGCCGGGCTTTCTTT. Encoded protein: CASGSAGRAFF.